These 28 T cell receptor beta chains came from one sample sequenced in a study of T cells in Graves' hyperthyroidism and ophthalmopathy. What was amplified from RNA transcripts were TCR beta CDR3 regions. When the TCR CDR3 underwent first-round RT-PCR, the HTBI primer set was used. TCRdb itself ran the multiplex PCR reads through MiXCR, one entry per CDR3 protein. The top ten hold about 4% of the sample, which has 360,000 or so distinct CDR3 sequences, 19% seen once. Specimen: blood. These receptors all stem from a woman aged 18-29 years with Graves' hyperthyroidism.

The chain combines TRBV20-1 with TRBJ1-1; D unresolved. CDR1 is DFQATT and CDR2 is SNEGSKA in the germline V gene (reference sequence). V lost 4 bases and J 8 bases, leaving 17 bases between the germline ends. The CDR3 covers 13 residues. The CDR3, as DNA: TGCAGTGCTAAAGAAAAACCGGGGTCGGAAGCTTTCTTT. It codes for CSAKEKPGSEAFF.

This clonotype showed up just a few times. The chain joins TRBV4-2 to TRBJ2-3, with no clear D. V gave up 3 bases and J gave up 2 bases, with 9 bases separating them. CDR3 length equals 14 residues. Germline loops: CDR1 LGHNA, CDR2 YNFKEQ. The CDR3 DNA is TGTGCCAGCAGCCAGGAGACTTTCACAGATACGCAGTATTTT. Translation gives CASSQETFTDTQYF.

This clonotype was seen ten or more times. The CDR3 nucleotides are TGCAGTGCTAGCCCCTTTAGGGGGGCCTACGAGCAGTACTTC. Its protein is CSASPFRGAYEQYF. The chain couples TRBV20-1 to TRBJ2-7; TRBD1 or TRBD2 may be the D gene (6 bases each). V lost 3 bases, J lost 2 bases, and 14 bases lay in between. Germline V CDR1 and CDR2: DFQATT, SNEGSKA (reference sequence). CDR3 length equals 14 residues.

This clonotype was seen many times. V and J are TRBV6-5 and TRBJ1-1, with D perhaps TRBD1 (5 bases). The length of the CDR3 is 16 residues. Germline CDR1 MNHEY, CDR2 SVGAGI. Trimming shortened V by 6 bases and J by 0 bases, and 17 bases separated the two germline ends. The CDR3 loop reads CASSARGRRMNTEAFF. The CDR3 nucleotides are TGTGCCAGCAGCGCGAGGGGCAGACGGATGAACACTGAAGCTTTCTTT.

This clonotype occurred many times. The chain carries TRBV12-3 or TRBV12-4 and TRBJ1-3; D gene ambiguous. The V end lost 1 base, the J end lost 7 bases, and 8 bases lay between the germline ends. The length of the CDR3 is 13 residues. CDR3 protein: CASSLEGHNTIYF. Written as DNA, the CDR3 is TGTGCCAGCAGTTTAGAGGGCCATAACACCATATATTTT.

This clonotype has a count of ten or more. This rearrangement joins TRBV20-1 to TRBJ2-2; maybe TRBD1 (6 bases). Trimming removed 5 bases at V and 0 bases at J, with 16 bases between. Germline CDR1 reads DFQATT; CDR2 reads SNEGSKA (reference sequence). The CDR3 extends over 16 amino acids. The CDR3 bases are TGCAGTGCTCGCACTTATGCAGGGGCGAACACCGGGGAGCTGTTTTTT. Amino acid sequence: CSARTYAGANTGELFF.

On this clonotype: Lacking the conserved final phenylalanine or tryptophan, this CDR3 likely reflects a read error. The rearrangement joins TRBV7-2 to TRBJ2-2; 12 bases are shared with TRBD2. This CDR3 spans 15 amino acids. Germline loops: CDR1 SGHTA, CDR2 FQGNSA. V dropped 4 bases and J dropped 8; count of bases not matched to a gene: 5. The CDR3 spells CASSSTSGRSGELFL. The CDR3, as DNA: TGTGCCAGCAGCTCGACTAGCGGGAGATCTGGGGAGCTGTTTTTG.

This clonotype has a count of ten or more. The J gene is TRBJ2-7, the V gene TRBV27, with TRBD2 matching over 8 bases. This CDR3 is 15 amino acids long. The V segment lost 4 bases and the J segment 1 base; nucleotides outside the gene matches: 6. Germline V gene sequence: CDR1 MNHEY, CDR2 SMNVEV (reference sequence). The CDR3, as DNA: TGTGCCAGCAGTTCCGGACTAGCCGATTCCTACGAGCAGTACTTC. Translation gives CASSSGLADSYEQYF.

This clonotype was observed at least ten times. The V call is TRBV15, the J call TRBJ2-7; D is perhaps TRBD1 (5 bases). The CDR3 consists of 15 residues. The V gene's germline CDR1 is LNHNV and CDR2 YYDKDF (reference sequence). V lost 0 bases to trimming and J lost 6 bases, with 15 bases between them. CDR3 nucleotides: TGTGCCACCAGCAGAGAGGGCTACAGGTCGGGCGAGCAGTACTTC. As protein: CATSREGYRSGEQYF.

The chain links TRBV10-3 to TRBJ2-7; D possibly matches TRBD1 or TRBD2 (5 bases each). V lost 9 bases, J lost 3 bases, and 9 bases lay in between. The germline V gene encodes CDR1 ENHRY and CDR2 SYGVKD. The CDR3 is made up of 11 amino acids. For the CDR3, the DNA is TGTGCCATGGGGACGGTCTACGAGCAGTACTTC. Translation: CAMGTVYEQYF.

This clonotype was counted many times. This chain joins TRBV12-3 or TRBV12-4 and TRBJ2-7, with 7 bases aligning to TRBD2. V trimming: 1 base; J trimming: 5 bases; junction bases outside the gene matches: 2. CDR3 length: 13 residues. The CDR3 DNA follows: TGTGCCAGCAGTTTAGGGGGAGGGGACGAGCAGTACTTC. Protein sequence: CASSLGGGDEQYF.

This rearrangement joins TRBV18 to TRBJ2-5; D is ambiguous. The CDR3 spans 13 residues. V lost 3 bases to trimming and J lost 5 bases, with 10 bases between them. Germline V CDR1 and CDR2: KGHSH, LQKENI. CDR3: CASSPTQYETQYF. CDR3 DNA sequence: TGTGCCAGCTCACCGACACAGTACGAGACCCAGTACTTC.

This clonotype appeared many times. This rearrangement joins TRBV6-5 to TRBJ2-5; 8 positions match TRBD2. The junction had 4 bases not matched to a gene; V was cut back by 2 bases and J by 2 bases. Germline-derived CDR1 and CDR2 are MNHEY and SVGAGI. CDR3 size: 15 residues. The CDR3 here is CASSYPEREQETQYF. In DNA, the CDR3 is TGTGCCAGCAGTTACCCCGAGCGGGAGCAAGAGACCCAGTACTTC.

The chain uses TRBV9 and TRBJ2-7, with 7 bases aligning to TRBD2. The CDR3 runs 15 residues. From germline, CDR1 is SGDLS and CDR2 YYNGEE. The V segment lost 0 bases and the J segment 6 bases; nucleotides outside the gene matches: 9. The CDR3 nucleotides read TGTGCCAGCAGCGTAGGTGGCGGGAGTATGACCGAGCAGTACTTC. Translating it yields CASSVGGGSMTEQYF.

This clonotype showed up many times. The chain links TRBV3-1 to TRBJ2-5; 10 bases are shared with TRBD1. J gave up 7 bases and V 4 bases, and 6 bases lay outside the gene matches. There are 14 residues in the CDR3. Germline values: CDR1 LGHDT, CDR2 YNNKEL (reference sequence). The CDR3 nucleotides are TGTGCCAGCAGCCTAGGACAGGGGGTAGCGACCCAGTACTTC. The encoded protein is CASSLGQGVATQYF.

The chain couples TRBV27 to TRBJ1-1; possible D gene TRBD1, 6 bases. The CDR3 runs to 16 residues. Germline CDR1 is MNHEY and CDR2 is SMNVEV (reference sequence). The V end lost 5 bases, the J end lost 7 bases, and 23 bases lay between the germline ends. Here the CDR3 DNA reads TGTGCCAGCAGTCCAACCCTCCCGGGCAGGGGCGGTGAAGCTTTCTTT. Amino acid sequence: CASSPTLPGRGGEAFF.

About this clonotype: Since a much larger clone is just one base distant, this may be a read error. The rearrangement joins TRBV28 to TRBJ2-6; no reliable D call. This CDR3 has 15 amino acids. Germline lookup yields CDR1 MDHEN and CDR2 SYDVKM. The CDR3 coding sequence is TGTGCCATCAGTTTAATGGGGACTGGGGCCAACGTCCTGACTTTC. Encoded protein: CAISLMGTGANVLTF.

Ten or more counts support this clonotype. J is TRBJ1-1 and V is TRBV5-1; 8 nucleotides line up with TRBD1. The CDR3 covers 15 residues. The ends lost 2 bases at V and 0 bases at J; junction bases unmatched: 3. CDR1 and CDR2 (germline): SGHRS, YFSETQ. The CDR3 nucleotides are TGCGCCAGCAGCTTTCAGGGGGCTTTGAACACTGAAGCTTTCTTT. Protein product: CASSFQGALNTEAFF.

To note about this clonotype: Since no conserved phenylalanine or tryptophan closes the CDR3, a read error is the likely cause. This chain uses TRBV14 with TRBJ2-5, with D unresolved. Germline CDR1 and CDR2: SGHDN and FVKESK. This CDR3 region has 15 residues. With 1 base removed from V and 5 bases from J, the gap between germline ends came to 14 bases. The CDR3 sequence is CASSQGTASGETQYL. The DNA for the CDR3 is TGTGCCAGCAGCCAAGGTACAGCCTCCGGGGAGACCCAGTACCTC.

This clonotype was detected only a few times. The V gene is TRBV20-1, the J gene TRBJ2-1; 10 bases fit TRBD2. Trimming cost V 5 bases and J 0 bases; bases outside gene matches: 19. CDR3 size: 20 residues. Germline V gene data show CDR1 as DFQATT and CDR2 as SNEGSKA (reference sequence). CDR3 loop: CSAPPLGGLAGAFSYNEQFF. As DNA, the CDR3 is TGCAGTGCTCCCCCCTTGGGAGGGCTAGCGGGGGCCTTCTCCTACAATGAGCAGTTCTTC.

Note on this clonotype: Likely a read error: the CDR3 ends without its conserved phenylalanine or tryptophan. The V call is TRBV6-1, the J call TRBJ1-1; 7 nucleotides line up with TRBD1. Germline assignment: CDR1 MNHNS and CDR2 SASEGT. Losses at the gene ends were 3 bases for V and 3 bases for J; bases not matched to a gene: 10. The CDR3 loop spans 16 amino acids. The CDR3 nucleotides are TGTGCCAGCAGTGAGGCCGTTACAGGGGCTGACACTGAAGCTTTCTAT. Translation gives CASSEAVTGADTEAFY.

Many counts were recorded for this clonotype. V and J are TRBV6-5 and TRBJ1-5; unclear D gene. The CDR3 is made up of 13 amino acids. Trimming removed 4 bases from V and 5 bases from J, with 9 bases in between. Per germline, CDR1 MNHEY and CDR2 SVGAGI. CDR3 sequence: CASSSYRDQPQHF. The CDR3 DNA follows: TGTGCCAGCAGTTCCTATAGGGATCAGCCCCAGCATTTT.

This clonotype was found many times. This chain links TRBV7-3 with TRBJ2-7, with 8 positions matching TRBD2. The germline V gene has CDR1 SGHTA and CDR2 FQGTGA. There are 12 residues in the CDR3. The V and J ends lost 4 bases and 7 bases, in that order; junction bases with no gene match: 3. The CDR3 is CASSSSGGEQYF. The CDR3 nucleotides are TGTGCCAGCAGCTCCTCGGGGGGGGAGCAGTACTTC.

The chain carries TRBV29-1 and TRBJ2-7, with 8 bases identical to TRBD1. The CDR3 contains 14 residues. Trimming took 6 bases from V and 4 from J; bases not matched to a gene: 11. Germline V CDR1 and CDR2: SQVTM, ANQGSEA. The CDR3 here is CSVMEDRGPYEQYF. In DNA form, the CDR3 reads TGCAGCGTAATGGAAGACAGGGGCCCTTACGAGCAGTACTTC.

The sample holds a few counts of this clonotype. This chain connects TRBV11-1 to TRBJ1-1; D is perhaps TRBD1 (5 bases). The CDR3 loop spans 17 amino acids. The V gene lost 1 base and the J gene lost 3 bases, with 18 bases spanning the gap. From germline, CDR1 is SGHAT and CDR2 FQDESV (reference sequence). As DNA, the CDR3 is TGTGCCAGCAGCTTAGGTTTATTGACGGGGCGGGACACTGAAGCTTTCTTT. Translating it yields CASSLGLLTGRDTEAFF.

In its sample, this clonotype was seen a few times. CDR3 sequence: CSAQGPHSGNTIYF. The CDR3 DNA sequence: TGCAGTGCTCAGGGGCCCCACTCTGGAAACACCATATATTTT. The chain combines TRBV20-1 with TRBJ1-3; the D gene is possibly TRBD1 (6 bases). The V gene lost 5 bases and the J gene lost 0 bases, with 11 bases spanning the gap. The CDR3 has 14 residues. CDR1 DFQATT and CDR2 SNEGSKA come from the germline V gene (reference sequence).

The sample holds many counts of this clonotype. The rearrangement links TRBV6-1 to TRBJ1-1, with TRBD1 matching over 9 bases. Germline V CDR1 and CDR2: MNHNS, SASEGT. This CDR3 has 16 amino acids. Trimming took 5 bases from V and 5 from J; bases not matched to a gene: 12. CDR3 loop: CASSPKTGGGWTEAFF. CDR3 DNA sequence: TGTGCCAGCAGTCCTAAGACAGGGGGAGGCTGGACTGAAGCTTTCTTT.

There are a few counts of this clonotype. The J gene is TRBJ1-5, the V gene TRBV7-9, with D possibly being TRBD1 (5 bases). CDR3 length: 14 residues. Trimming removed 5 bases from V and 7 bases from J, with 15 bases in between. Germline V gene data show CDR1 as SEHNR and CDR2 as FQNEAQ (reference sequence). The CDR3 DNA reads TGTGCCAGCAGCCCTCGGGGCGCAGGGCAGCCCCAGCATTTT. Protein product: CASSPRGAGQPQHF. Based on the CDR3 plus reference TRBV7-9 and TRBJ1-5, the full variable domain is DTGVSQNPRHKITKRGQNVTFRCDPISEHNRLYWYRQTLGQGPEFLTYFQNEAQLEKSRLLSDRFSAERPKGSFSTLEIQRTEQGDSAMYLCASSPRGAGQPQHFGDGTRLSIL.